Listed here are 9 T cell receptor beta chains from one sample, sequenced in a study of PD-L1 blockade in urothelial cancer. TCRdb keeps only in-frame clones here, not all; method: immunoSEQ multiplex PCR. The table shows 75,000 to 95,000 clones, with about 91% occurring only once. Time point here: peripheral blood 6 weeks after treatment start. The sample in question was PBMCs, obtained around atezolizumab (anti-PD-L1) treatment. The receptors stem from a woman aged 80 or over with urothelial cancer.

The chain employs TRBV2 and TRBJ2-2; TRBD2 aligns across 8 bases. The CDR3 extends over 15 amino acids. The germline V gene encodes CDR1 SNHLY and CDR2 FYNNEI. The V segment lost 4 bases and the J segment 4 bases; nucleotides outside the gene matches: 5. CDR3 region: CASSGREVTTGELFF. The CDR3 DNA is TGTGCCAGCAGTGGGCGGGAGGTTACCACCGGGGAGCTGTTTTTT.

The V gene is TRBV5-5, the J gene TRBJ1-1, with a tentative D call TRBD1 (6 bases). V shed 2 bases and J shed 1 base, with 12 bases lying between them. The CDR3 covers 15 residues. Germline CDR1 and CDR2: SGHKS and YYEKEE (reference sequence). The CDR3 region has the DNA TGTGCCAGCAGCTTATGGCAGGGGTCGAACACTGAAGCTTTCTTT. Residues: CASSLWQGSNTEAFF.

The chain couples TRBV2 to TRBJ2-6, with TRBD2 as a possible D gene (6 bases). CDR1 and CDR2 from the germline V gene are SNHLY and FYNNEI. Trimming shortened V by 2 bases and J by 4 bases, and 12 bases separated the two germline ends. There are 16 residues in the CDR3. CDR3 bases: TGTGCCAGCAGTGAATACGGGGGAACCGGGGCCAACGTCCTGACTTTC. It codes for CASSEYGGTGANVLTF.

The chain links TRBV7-9 to TRBJ2-7; no reliable D call. Trimming stripped 5 bases from V and 2 bases from J, with 13 bases between. Germline loops: CDR1 SEHNR, CDR2 FQNEAQ (reference sequence). The CDR3 is 14 residues long. CDR3 loop: CASSPSRVPYEQYF. CDR3 coding DNA: TGTGCCAGCAGCCCCAGTCGGGTCCCCTACGAGCAGTACTTC.

V gene TRBV7-3 combines with J gene TRBJ2-2; 10 bases are shared with TRBD1. The germline V gene encodes CDR1 SGHTA and CDR2 FQGTGA. This CDR3 is 18 amino acids long. V dropped 5 bases and J dropped 4; count of bases not matched to a gene: 13. CDR3 coding DNA: TGTGCCAGCAGCCAGGGACAGGGGCCGGGGGTTCTCACCGGGGAGCTGTTTTTT. This sequence encodes CASSQGQGPGVLTGELFF.

With regard to this clone: One end of the junction does not line up with germline, which may come from a read error. The genes are TRBV7-3 and TRBJ2-5; D perhaps matches TRBD1 (6 bases). This CDR3 has 15 amino acids. Germline V gene sequence: CDR1 SGHTA, CDR2 FQGTGA. This CDR3 is CASSVTGTQGETQYF. The DNA of the CDR3 is TGTGCCAGCAGCGTAACCGGGACACAGGGAGAGACCCAGTACTTC. The variable domain in full, with the rest retrieved from reference TRBV7-3 and TRBJ2-5, is GAGVSQTPSNKVTEKGKYVELRCDPISGHTALYWYRQSLGQGPEFLIYFQGTGAADDSGLPNDRFFAVRPEGSVSTLKIQRTERGDSAVYLCASSVTGTQGETQYFGPGTRLLVL.

V and J are TRBV25-1 and TRBJ2-1; 9 bases are a match to TRBD2. The ends lost 4 bases at V and 8 bases at J; junction bases unmatched: 9. The germline CDR1 and CDR2 sequences are MGHDK and SYGVNS. The CDR3 is 15 residues long. The CDR3 nucleotides are TGTGCCAGCAGTGCCCCGGGACTAGCTAAAGATGAGCAGTTCTTC. Translated: CASSAPGLAKDEQFF.

This clone was seen a few times. This chain links TRBV27 with TRBJ1-5, with 8 bases lining up with TRBD1. Germline-derived CDR1 and CDR2 are MNHEY and SMNVEV (reference sequence). V lost 5 bases, J lost 1 base, and 4 bases stayed unmatched. The CDR3 is made up of 15 amino acids. CDR3 DNA sequence: TGTGCCAGCAGTGCACAGGGGGAGAGCAATCAGCCCCAGCATTTT. As protein: CASSAQGESNQPQHF.

The J gene is TRBJ2-3, the V gene TRBV7-8, with TRBD2 matching over 9 bases. Germline CDR1 reads SGHVS; CDR2 reads FQNEAQ. This CDR3 has 17 amino acids. V was pared by 1 base and J by 5 bases, with 10 bases of the junction left unmatched. The CDR3 here is CASSLVLAGGPLDTQYF. The CDR3 nucleotides are TGTGCCAGCAGCTTAGTTTTGGCGGGAGGGCCCTTAGATACGCAGTATTTT.